One sample yielded the 32 T cell receptor beta chains listed below, sequenced in a study of blood T cell repertoires in COVID-19. Clones were read by immunoSEQ multiplex PCR, and TCRdb kept only the in-frame ones, dropping some. Among about 50,000 clones listed, about 87% were seen once. Sequencing input: peripheral blood. Receptors originate from a woman older than 75 with COVID-19, enrolled during active disease.

The chain joins TRBV2 to TRBJ2-1, with 13 nucleotides matching TRBD2. Germline V lookup: CDR1 SNHLY, CDR2 FYNNEI. V was clipped by 7 bases and J by 4 bases; unmatched bases: 4. CDR3 length: 15 residues. CDR3 nucleotide sequence: TGTGCCAGCACCGGGACTAGCGGGGATTACAATGAGCAGTTCTTC. Its protein product is CASTGTSGDYNEQFF. The full variable domain, rest sourced from reference TRBV2 and TRBJ2-1, is EPEVTQTPSHQVTQMGQEVILRCVPISNHLYFYWYRQILGQKVEFLVSFYNNEISEKSEIFDDQFSVERPDGSNFTLKIRSTKLEDSAMYFCASTGTSGDYNEQFFGPGTRLTVL.

The rearrangement links TRBV10-3 to TRBJ2-7; D is perhaps TRBD1 (6 bases). CDR3 size: 12 residues. Germline V gene data show CDR1 as ENHRY and CDR2 as SYGVKD. V shed 1 base and J shed 9 bases, with 10 bases lying between them. The CDR3 coding sequence is TGTGCCATCAGTGAGTACGAGGGGGTGCAGTACTTC. This encodes CAISEYEGVQYF.

The rearrangement joins TRBV5-4 to TRBJ2-7; D remains unclear. Germline CDR1 and CDR2: SGHNT and YYREEE (reference sequence). Deletions cut 1 base from V and 6 bases from J, with 11 bases between. The CDR3 runs to 13 residues. This CDR3 reads CASSLSFRSEQYF. The CDR3 bases are TGTGCCAGCAGCTTGAGTTTTAGGAGCGAGCAGTACTTC.

The V gene is TRBV3-1 (or the pseudogene TRBV3-2), the J gene TRBJ1-2; TRBD1 matches at 8 bases. Germline lookup yields CDR1 LGHDT and CDR2 YNNKEL (reference sequence). This CDR3 comprises 15 residues. V was pared by 1 base and J by 2 bases, with 3 bases of the junction left unmatched. CDR3 region: CASSQGAGGNYGYTF. The CDR3 DNA reads as TGTGCCAGCAGCCAAGGGGCAGGGGGCAACTATGGCTACACCTTC.

With respect to this clone: Different DNA sequences within this sample yield the same CDR3. V usage is TRBV11-2 and J usage is TRBJ1-1, with 8 positions matching TRBD1. CDR1 SGHAT and CDR2 FQNNGV come from the germline V gene. CDR3 size: 16 residues. The V gene end was trimmed by 3 bases and the J gene end by 1 base; junction bases not matched to a gene: 7. CDR3 sequence reads: CASSLGQGARNTEAFF. The CDR3, as DNA: TGTGCCAGCAGCTTGGGCCAGGGGGCGCGGAACACTGAAGCTTTCTTT.

The V and J genes are TRBV6-1 and TRBJ2-5, with D possibly being TRBD1 (5 bases). Trimming shortened V by 3 bases and J by 2 bases, and 7 bases separated the two germline ends. Germline V lookup: CDR1 MNHNS, CDR2 SASEGT. CDR3 length: 13 amino acids. CDR3 residues: CASSDREQETQYF. DNA for the CDR3: TGTGCCAGCAGTGACAGGGAACAAGAGACCCAGTACTTC.

The chain employs TRBV11-3 and TRBJ2-7; 7 positions match TRBD1. CDR1 and CDR2 (germline): SGHNT, YENEEA. V shed 1 base and J 5 bases; nucleotides not matched to a gene: 2. CDR3 length: 13 amino acids. This CDR3 reads CASSLGQGDEQYF. The CDR3 bases are TGTGCCAGCAGCTTAGGGCAGGGGGACGAGCAGTACTTC.

The gene calls are TRBV7-3 and TRBJ1-1; TRBD1 might be the D (6 bases). The germline CDR1 and CDR2 sequences are SGHTA and FQGTGA. This CDR3 contains 15 residues. Trimming left V 3 bases short and J 1 base short, with 12 bases between. The CDR3 spells CASSLGDRRNTEAFF. The CDR3, as DNA: TGTGCCAGCAGCTTGGGAGACAGGAGGAACACTGAAGCTTTCTTT. Using reference TRBV7-3 and TRBJ1-1 for the parts outside the CDR3, the full variable domain is GAGVSQTPSNKVTEKGKYVELRCDPISGHTALYWYRQSLGQGPEFLIYFQGTGAADDSGLPNDRFFAVRPEGSVSTLKIQRTERGDSAVYLCASSLGDRRNTEAFFGQGTRLTVV.

The rearrangement joins TRBV7-8 to TRBJ1-5, with D uncertain. This CDR3 region has 14 residues. Looked up from germline, CDR1 is SGHVS and CDR2 is FQNEAQ. Trimming shortened V by 4 bases and J by 0 bases, and 7 bases separated the two germline ends. CDR3 nucleotide sequence: TGTGCCAGCAGCTCCCGGGGTAGCAATCAGCCCCAGCATTTT. Protein product: CASSSRGSNQPQHF.

The J gene is TRBJ2-1, the V gene TRBV19, with D hard to call. Trimming removed 1 base from V and 8 bases from J, with 6 bases in between. Per germline, CDR1 LNHDA and CDR2 SQIVND (reference sequence). The CDR3 covers 12 residues. Here the CDR3 DNA reads TGTGCCAGTAGTATAGGGAGCCATGAGCAGTTCTTC. It encodes CASSIGSHEQFF.

This clone has only one observation. The chain combines TRBV5-6 with TRBJ2-3, with 12 positions matching TRBD2. J was trimmed by 5 bases and V by 0 bases; bases with no gene match: 10. Germline V gene sequence: CDR1 SGHDT, CDR2 YYEEEE. The CDR3 is made up of 18 amino acids. The chain's CDR3 is CASSLDRTSGTTRDTQYF. DNA of the CDR3: TGTGCCAGCAGCTTGGATAGGACTAGCGGGACGACGCGAGATACGCAGTATTTT.

The V call is TRBV21-1, the J call TRBJ2-1; the D segment call TRBD1 is taken from the table without a DNA check. TRBV21-1 is recorded as a pseudogene. There are 15 residues in the CDR3. The CDR3 reads CASSKNTQINEEQFF. The CDR3 bases are TGTGCCAGCAGCAAAAATACACAGATAAACGAGGAGCAGTTCTTC.

There are a few counts of this clone. The chain joins TRBV6-4 to TRBJ1-6; a weak D match, TRBD1 (6 bases). This CDR3 has 15 amino acids. The V end lost 4 bases, the J end lost 7 bases, and 14 bases lay between the germline ends. CDR1 MRHNA and CDR2 SNTAGT come from the germline V gene. CDR3 protein: CASSASRDINSPLHF. The CDR3 region has the DNA TGTGCCAGCAGTGCCTCCCGGGACATAAATTCACCCCTCCACTTT.

The chain is built from TRBV7-2 and TRBJ1-4; possibly TRBD1 for D (5 bases). From germline, CDR1 is SGHTA and CDR2 FQGNSA. This CDR3 is built from 15 residues. V lost 5 bases, J lost 8 bases, and 18 bases lay in between. The CDR3: CASSRDRAPEEKLFF. In DNA form, the CDR3 reads TGTGCCAGCAGCCGTGACAGAGCCCCGGAGGAAAAACTGTTTTTT.

The V and J genes are TRBV6-2 or TRBV6-3 and TRBJ2-1, with D maybe TRBD2 (7 bases). The CDR3 is 15 residues long. Germline lookup yields CDR1 MNHEY and CDR2 SVGEGT. V lost 4 bases and J lost 4, with 14 bases in between. CDR3: CASSLGGGGYNEQFF. The CDR3 nucleotides read TGTGCCAGCAGTTTAGGGGGAGGGGGGTACAATGAGCAGTTCTTC.

This clone showed up just once. The chain links TRBV5-1 to TRBJ2-5, with TRBD2 identical over 10 bases. Unmatched junction bases numbered 3, after V lost 1 base and J lost 0 bases. The CDR3 runs to 16 residues. The germline gives CDR1 SGHRS, CDR2 YFSETQ. In nucleotides, the CDR3 is TGCGCCAGCAGCTTGCCGACTAGCGGGTACCAAGAGACCCAGTACTTC. It encodes CASSLPTSGYQETQYF.

The V gene is TRBV7-9, the J gene TRBJ1-2; D is undetermined. V lost 0 bases and J 5 bases, leaving 16 bases between the germline ends. The length of the CDR3 is 16 residues. Per germline, CDR1 SEHNR and CDR2 FQNEAQ (reference sequence). CDR3 sequence reads: CASSLALPVNSYGYTF. The CDR3 DNA follows: TGTGCCAGCAGCTTAGCGCTTCCAGTCAATTCGTATGGCTACACCTTC.

The V call is TRBV6-5, the J call TRBJ2-1; unclear D gene. Germline CDR1 is MNHEY and CDR2 is SVGAGI. CDR3 length equals 15 residues. Trimming removed 4 bases at V and 0 bases at J, with 10 bases between. CDR3 residues: CASSSQVSSYNEQFF. CDR3 nucleotide sequence: TGTGCCAGCAGTTCCCAGGTTAGCTCCTACAATGAGCAGTTCTTC.

This chain links TRBV5-1 with TRBJ2-5, with a weak D call TRBD1 (6 bases). The CDR3 runs 14 residues. V gave up 1 base and J gave up 5 bases, with 12 bases separating them. Germline V lookup: CDR1 SGHRS, CDR2 YFSETQ. CDR3 bases: TGCGCCAGCAGCTTGCGGATTCAGGGGGAGACCCAGTACTTC. This gives the protein CASSLRIQGETQYF.

The V gene is TRBV29-1, the J gene TRBJ1-2; TRBD1 agrees at 10 bases. J lost 7 bases, V lost 4 bases, and 9 bases had no gene match. CDR3 size: 14 residues. Germline CDR1 is SQVTM and CDR2 is ANQGSEA. CDR3 coding DNA: TGCAGCGTTGCGACGGACAGGGGGTCTGGTGGCTACACCTTC. It codes for CSVATDRGSGGYTF.

V is TRBV5-8 and J is TRBJ1-1; D is perhaps TRBD1 (5 bases). The germline V and J ends were trimmed by 6 bases and 0 bases, with 9 bases remaining between them. Looked up from germline, CDR1 is SGHTS and CDR2 is YDEGEE. The CDR3 length is 13 residues. Here the CDR3 reads CASTRQLNTEAFF. CDR3 DNA: TGTGCCAGCACCCGACAGCTGAACACTGAAGCTTTCTTT.

The chain has TRBV5-4 and TRBJ1-4, with 7 positions matching TRBD1. Germline V lookup: CDR1 SGHNT, CDR2 YYREEE (reference sequence). CDR3 size: 14 residues. J was trimmed by 7 bases and V by 1 base; bases with no gene match: 4. The CDR3 sequence: CASSLRGPGEKLFF. CDR3 coding DNA: TGTGCCAGCAGCTTGAGGGGGCCGGGTGAAAAACTGTTTTTT.

This clone was detected once. The chain joins TRBV30 to TRBJ2-2; D perhaps matches TRBD1 (7 bases). This CDR3 has 15 amino acids. In germline, CDR1 is GTSNPN, CDR2 SVGIG (reference sequence). The V and J ends lost 0 bases and 6 bases respectively, with 14 bases between them. CDR3 residues: CAWSVPDRRAGELFF. The CDR3 region has the DNA TGTGCCTGGAGTGTACCGGACAGGAGGGCCGGGGAGCTGTTTTTT.

This chain connects TRBV24-1 to TRBJ1-2; D is uncertain. Germline values: CDR1 KGHDR, CDR2 SFDVKD. This CDR3 has 15 residues. V lost 4 bases to trimming and J lost 11 bases, with 22 bases between them. CDR3 protein: CATSEPIGTRFQYTF. The CDR3 bases are TGTGCCACCAGTGAACCAATTGGAACCAGGTTCCAGTACACCTTC.

In this sample, this clone turned up once. The gene calls are TRBV5-1 and TRBJ1-4; 11 bases map to TRBD1. Germline V gene lookup returns CDR1 SGHRS and CDR2 YFSETQ. V dropped 3 bases and J dropped 7; count of bases not matched to a gene: 5. This CDR3 contains 15 residues. The DNA of the CDR3 is TGCGCCAGCAGCTACTCCGGGACAGGGGGTGAAAAACTGTTTTTT. It translates to CASSYSGTGGEKLFF.

V is TRBV27 and J is TRBJ2-7; 9 nucleotides line up with TRBD1. V shed 4 bases, J shed 0 bases, and the junction held 7 bases outside the gene matches. The germline V gene has CDR1 MNHEY and CDR2 SMNVEV (reference sequence). CDR3 length: 16 residues. CDR3 nucleotide sequence: TGTGCCAGCAGTTCACAGGGGGCGCGGAGCTCCTACGAGCAGTACTTC. Its translation is CASSSQGARSSYEQYF.

The chain couples TRBV24-1 to TRBJ1-5, with D unclear. CDR1 is KGHDR, CDR2 SFDVKD, per germline. Trimming left V 4 bases short and J 0 bases short, with 6 bases between. The CDR3 runs to 14 residues. CDR3 nucleotides: TGTGCCACCAGTGAGGGCAGTAGCAATCAGCCCCAGCATTTT. It is translated as CATSEGSSNQPQHF.

This clone was seen a few times. CDR3 protein: CASSREAASSGNTIYF. CDR3 sequence (DNA): TGTGCCAGCAGCAGGGAGGCAGCAAGCTCTGGAAACACCATATATTTT. V usage is TRBV21-1 and J usage is TRBJ1-3. TRBV21-1 is given as a pseudogene. The CDR3 runs 16 residues.

The chain has TRBV4-1 and TRBJ2-7; maybe TRBD2 (5 bases). Trimming removed 4 bases at V and 5 bases at J, with 15 bases between. The germline CDR1 and CDR2 sequences are MGHRA and YSYEKL. This CDR3 has 14 residues. The CDR3 nucleotides read TGCGCCAGCAGCCCCGGCGCGGGCTTCCACGAGCAGTACTTC. It codes for CASSPGAGFHEQYF.

This chain connects TRBV4-1 to TRBJ2-1, with TRBD2 as a possible D gene (7 bases). CDR1 and CDR2 from the germline V gene are MGHRA and YSYEKL. V gave up 0 bases and J gave up 7 bases, with 16 bases separating them. The length of the CDR3 is 16 residues. CDR3 nucleotides: TGCGCCAGCAGCCAAGAGAGGGGGGGGCCCCCAAATGAGCAGTTCTTC. It translates to CASSQERGGPPNEQFF.

V is TRBV5-4 and J is TRBJ1-1; perhaps TRBD1 as D (6 bases). The V and J ends lost 4 bases and 1 base respectively, with 14 bases between them. The CDR3 covers 15 residues. From germline, CDR1 is SGHNT and CDR2 YYREEE (reference sequence). CDR3 sequence (DNA): TGTGCCAGCAGCCGCTCGGGACACCAGAACACTGAAGCTTTCTTT. Translating gives CASSRSGHQNTEAFF. The full variable domain, completed using reference TRBV5-4 and TRBJ1-1, is ETGVTQSPTHLIKTRGQQVTLRCSSQSGHNTVSWYQQALGQGPQFIFQYYREEENGRGNFPPRFSGLQFPNYSSELNVNALELDDSALYLCASSRSGHQNTEAFFGQGTRLTVV.

This clone was observed a handful of times. J is TRBJ2-5 and V is TRBV4-2; possible D gene TRBD1, 6 bases. The length of the CDR3 is 16 residues. With 2 bases removed from V and 2 bases from J, the gap between germline ends came to 15 bases. In germline, CDR1 is LGHNA, CDR2 YNFKEQ. This chain's CDR3 is CASSQQLGGLQETQYF. For the CDR3, the DNA is TGTGCCAGCAGCCAACAACTAGGGGGTCTGCAAGAGACCCAGTACTTC.